Presented here are 6 T cell receptor beta chains from one specimen sequenced in a study of vaccination and CD4 T cells after COVID-19 (dated by TCRdb to between 2021 and 2024). Libraries were constructed by PCR. For sequencing, an Illumina iSeq 100 was employed. The public reads were reprocessed in TCRdb via fastp at Q25 and MiXCR, keeping in-frame beta chains. Each entry is one CDR3 protein sequence, shown with its most common DNA and genes. Across this sample there are 25,000 to 30,000 distinct CDR3 sequences, with 50% to 65% seen only once. The ten largest account for around 5.5% of the sample. Reading the label with the study, this specimen's time point is: late sampling 161 to 241 days after vaccination in three convalescent patients. The material sequenced was CD4+ T cells from blood, taken about 7 months after SARS-CoV-2 vaccination. The receptors shown here come from a human donor who had recovered from COVID-19.

Here the CDR3 reads CASSIRGRIYGYTF. DNA of the CDR3: TGTGCCAGTAGTATCCGGGGGCGTATCTATGGCTACACCTTC. The chain has TRBV19 and TRBJ1-2; tentative D call: TRBD1 (6 bases). Germline assignment: CDR1 LNHDA and CDR2 SQIVND (reference sequence). The CDR3 sequence is 14 residues long. V was clipped by 3 bases and J by 4 bases, with 12 bases between them.

This clonotype was recorded a few times. This rearrangement joins TRBV7-9 to TRBJ1-5; the D gene is possibly TRBD1 (6 bases). The germline CDR1 and CDR2 sequences are SEHNR and FQNEAQ (reference sequence). V was shortened by 2 bases and J by 2 bases, with 10 bases between the two germline ends. This CDR3 is built from 15 residues. The CDR3: CASSLSGEGNQPQHF. The CDR3 DNA reads as TGTGCCAGCAGCTTATCAGGGGAAGGCAATCAGCCCCAGCATTTT.

For this clonotype: The junction does not match germline at one end; this may be a read error. The J gene is TRBJ2-1, the V gene TRBV15; D possibly matches TRBD1 or TRBD2 (5 bases each). The length of the CDR3 is 16 residues. CDR1 is LNHNV and CDR2 is YYDKDF in the germline V gene (reference sequence). The CDR3 DNA reads TGTGCCGCCAGCGGCGAAATAACCGGGGCCAACAATGAGCAGTTCTTC. Residues: CAASGEITGANNEQFF.

The chain employs TRBV28 and TRBJ2-3; 8 bases agree with TRBD1. The CDR3 totals 13 residues. Germline V gene sequence: CDR1 MDHEN, CDR2 SYDVKM. V was clipped by 7 bases and J by 6 bases; unmatched bases: 6. CDR3 sequence reads: CASKPGGYDTQYF. CDR3 DNA sequence: TGTGCCAGCAAGCCAGGGGGCTACGATACGCAGTATTTT.

This chain connects TRBV20-1 to TRBJ2-1, with 10 bases identical to TRBD2. Losses at the gene ends were 2 bases for V and 1 base for J; bases not matched to a gene: 11. This CDR3 contains 18 residues. Germline CDR1 DFQATT, CDR2 SNEGSKA (reference sequence). The CDR3 loop reads CSARQREGLILSYNEQFF. The CDR3 region has the DNA TGCAGTGCTAGACAGCGGGAGGGCCTTATTTTATCCTACAATGAGCAGTTCTTC.

V gene TRBV27 combines with J gene TRBJ1-2; D is perhaps TRBD1 (6 bases). V lost 6 bases and J 6 bases, leaving 20 bases between the germline ends. CDR3 length: 15 amino acids. Germline V gives CDR1 MNHEY, CDR2 SMNVEV (reference sequence). The CDR3: CASSPGQLITNGYTF. The CDR3, as DNA: TGTGCCAGCAGCCCCGGACAGCTGATTACAAATGGCTACACCTTC.